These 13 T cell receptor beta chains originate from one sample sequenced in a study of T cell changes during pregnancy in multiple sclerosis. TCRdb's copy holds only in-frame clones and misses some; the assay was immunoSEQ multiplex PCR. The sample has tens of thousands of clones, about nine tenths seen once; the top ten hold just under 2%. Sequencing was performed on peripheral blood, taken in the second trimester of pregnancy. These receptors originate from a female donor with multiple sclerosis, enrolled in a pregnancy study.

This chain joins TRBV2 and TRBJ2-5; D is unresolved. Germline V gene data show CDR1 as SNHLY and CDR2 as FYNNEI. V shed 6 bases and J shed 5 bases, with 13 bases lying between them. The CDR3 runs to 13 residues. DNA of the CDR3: TGTGCCAGCAGATCAGGCCAATACGAGACCCAGTACTTC. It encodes CASRSGQYETQYF.

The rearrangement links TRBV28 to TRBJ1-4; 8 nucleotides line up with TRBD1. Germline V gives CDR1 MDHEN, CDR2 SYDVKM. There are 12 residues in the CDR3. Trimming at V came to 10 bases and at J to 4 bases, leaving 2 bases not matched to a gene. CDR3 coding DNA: TGTGCCACGGGACAGGTTAATGAAAAACTGTTTTTT. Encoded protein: CATGQVNEKLFF.

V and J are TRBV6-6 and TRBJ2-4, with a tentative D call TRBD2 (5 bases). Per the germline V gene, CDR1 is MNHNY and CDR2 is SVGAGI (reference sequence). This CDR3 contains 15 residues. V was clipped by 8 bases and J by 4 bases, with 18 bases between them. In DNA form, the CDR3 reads TGTGCCAGCGGGATCGGGGTGGGCGCAAAAAACATTCAGTACTTC. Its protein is CASGIGVGAKNIQYF.

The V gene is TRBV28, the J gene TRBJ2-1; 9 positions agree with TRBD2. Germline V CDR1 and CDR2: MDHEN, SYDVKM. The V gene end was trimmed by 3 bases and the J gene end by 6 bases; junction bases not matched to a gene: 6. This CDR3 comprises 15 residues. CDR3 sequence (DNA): TGTGCCAGCAGTTTGAGGGCGGGAGGGGGCAATGAGCAGTTCTTC. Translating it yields CASSLRAGGGNEQFF.

The CDR3 nucleotides are TGTGCCAGCTCACCAAACTCATCGCCTTGGCAGGGGAATGAGCAGTTCTTC. Translated: CASSPNSSPWQGNEQFF. This chain connects TRBV18 to TRBJ2-1; a weak D match, TRBD1 (6 bases). CDR1 is KGHSH, CDR2 LQKENI, per germline. Trimming left V 2 bases short and J 7 bases short, with 21 bases between. The CDR3 is 17 residues long.

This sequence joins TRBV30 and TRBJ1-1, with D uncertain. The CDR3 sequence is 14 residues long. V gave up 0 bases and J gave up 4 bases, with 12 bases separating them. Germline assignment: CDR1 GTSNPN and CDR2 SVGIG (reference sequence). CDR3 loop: CAWSVGVAGTEAFF. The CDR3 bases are TGTGCCTGGAGTGTCGGGGTGGCCGGCACTGAAGCTTTCTTT.

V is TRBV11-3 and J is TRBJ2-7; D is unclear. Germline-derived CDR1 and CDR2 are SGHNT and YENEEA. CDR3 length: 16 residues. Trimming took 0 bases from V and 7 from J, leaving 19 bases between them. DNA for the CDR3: TGTGCCAGCAGCTTAGATATTAAAGCAGGATCGTGGGAGCAGTACTTC. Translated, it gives CASSLDIKAGSWEQYF. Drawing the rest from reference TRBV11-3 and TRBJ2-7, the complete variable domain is EAGVVQSPRYKIIEKKQPVAFWCNPISGHNTLYWYLQNLGQGPELLIRYENEEAVDDSQLPKDRFSAERLKGVDSTLKIQPAELGDSAVYLCASSLDIKAGSWEQYFGPGTRLTVT.

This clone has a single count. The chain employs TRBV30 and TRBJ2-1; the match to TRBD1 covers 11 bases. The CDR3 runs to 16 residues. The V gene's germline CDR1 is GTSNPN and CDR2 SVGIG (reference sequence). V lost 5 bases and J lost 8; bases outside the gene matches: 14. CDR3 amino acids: CAWGEIGQGASHEQFF. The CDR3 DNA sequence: TGTGCCTGGGGTGAAATAGGACAGGGGGCGTCGCATGAGCAGTTCTTC.

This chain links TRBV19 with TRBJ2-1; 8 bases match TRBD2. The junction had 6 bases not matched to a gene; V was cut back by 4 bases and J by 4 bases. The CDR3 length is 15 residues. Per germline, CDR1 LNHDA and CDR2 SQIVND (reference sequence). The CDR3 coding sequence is TGTGCCAGTAGTACCGACAGCGGGGGTTACAATGAGCAGTTCTTC. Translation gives CASSTDSGGYNEQFF.

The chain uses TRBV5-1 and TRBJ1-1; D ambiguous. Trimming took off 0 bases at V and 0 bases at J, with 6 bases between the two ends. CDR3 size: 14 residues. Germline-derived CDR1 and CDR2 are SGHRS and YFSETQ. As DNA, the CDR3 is TGCGCCAGCAGCTTGGACGGGATGAACACTGAAGCTTTCTTT. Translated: CASSLDGMNTEAFF.

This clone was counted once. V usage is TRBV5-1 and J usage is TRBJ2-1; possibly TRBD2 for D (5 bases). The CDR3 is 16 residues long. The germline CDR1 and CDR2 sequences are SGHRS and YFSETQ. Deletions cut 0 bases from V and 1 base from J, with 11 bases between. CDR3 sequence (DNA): TGCGCCAGCAGCTTGGTCTCGGGAAGGTCCTACAATGAGCAGTTCTTC. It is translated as CASSLVSGRSYNEQFF. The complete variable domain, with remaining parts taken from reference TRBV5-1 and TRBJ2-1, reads KAGVTQTPRYLIKTRGQQVTLSCSPISGHRSVSWYQQTPGQGLQFLFEYFSETQRNKGNFPGRFSGRQFSNSRSEMNVSTLELGDSALYLCASSLVSGRSYNEQFFGPGTRLTVL.

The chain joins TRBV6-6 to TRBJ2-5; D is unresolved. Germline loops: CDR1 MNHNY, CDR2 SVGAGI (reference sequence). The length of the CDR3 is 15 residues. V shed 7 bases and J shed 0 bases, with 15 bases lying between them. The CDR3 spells CASIPPPPDQETQYF. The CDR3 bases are TGTGCCAGCATCCCACCGCCCCCGGACCAAGAGACCCAGTACTTC.

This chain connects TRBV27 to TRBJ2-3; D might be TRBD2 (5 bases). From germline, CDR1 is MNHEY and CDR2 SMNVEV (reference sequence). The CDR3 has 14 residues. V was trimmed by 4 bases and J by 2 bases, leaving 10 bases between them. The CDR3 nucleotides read TGTGCCAGCAGTTCCCGGGATCCCACAGATACGCAGTATTTT. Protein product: CASSSRDPTDTQYF.